One and the same sample provided the 21 T cell receptor beta chains below, sequenced in a study of T-cell memory formation after mild COVID-19. TCRdb called the 5' RACE reads again in MiXCR, with one record for every CDR3 protein. The data contain some 440,000 distinct CDR3 sequences, 20% to 30% of them singletons. Sequenced sample: PBMCs or a T cell subset sorted from them (not recorded which). Source of these receptors: an adult woman who had mild COVID-19 (a few samples of this study predate the infection). Cell type and time point are not known.

The V gene is TRBV29-1, the J gene TRBJ2-7; 9 bases fit TRBD1. The CDR3 spans 13 residues. J gave up 3 bases and V 3 bases, and 3 bases lay outside the gene matches. The germline gives CDR1 SQVTM, CDR2 ANQGSEA. The CDR3 DNA follows: TGCAGCGTTGAGACAGGGGGTATCTACGAGCAGTACTTC. This codes for CSVETGGIYEQYF.

The rearrangement joins TRBV5-1 to TRBJ1-4; 10 nucleotides line up with TRBD1. Germline CDR1 is SGHRS and CDR2 is YFSETQ. V shed 4 bases and J 6 bases; nucleotides not matched to a gene: 3. CDR3 length equals 14 residues. The CDR3 bases are TGCGCCAGCAGCCACGGACAGGGGGATGAAAAACTGTTTTTT. Its translation is CASSHGQGDEKLFF.

This chain uses TRBV4-2 with TRBJ1-1; 8 bases align to TRBD1. With V trimmed by 3 bases and J by 0 bases, 3 bases remained unmatched. The CDR3 has 15 residues. Per germline, CDR1 LGHNA and CDR2 YNFKEQ. The CDR3 spells CASSQGTGMNTEAFF. DNA for the CDR3: TGTGCCAGCAGCCAGGGGACAGGCATGAACACTGAAGCTTTCTTT.

This clonotype was observed a few times. CDR3 coding DNA: TGTGCCAGCTCACCGCGGACAGGAGGCCACGAGCAGTACTTC. This encodes CASSPRTGGHEQYF. The rearrangement uses TRBV18 and TRBJ2-7, with TRBD1 matching over 7 bases. Germline values: CDR1 KGHSH, CDR2 LQKENI. This CDR3 spans 14 amino acids. V was clipped by 3 bases and J by 5 bases; unmatched bases: 7.

This clonotype was found a few times. CDR3 nucleotides: TGTGCCAGCGTATACTCCCAGTTCTTC. The encoded protein is CASVYSQFF. The V call is TRBV6-8, the J call TRBJ2-1; no firm D call. Trimming removed 8 bases from V and 13 bases from J, with 9 bases in between. The CDR3 consists of 9 residues. Germline lookup yields CDR1 MNHGY and CDR2 SAAAGT.

V is TRBV20-1 and J is TRBJ1-2, with D unclear. This CDR3 comprises 12 residues. Germline V gives CDR1 DFQATT, CDR2 SNEGSKA (reference sequence). Trimming stripped 5 bases from V and 8 bases from J, with 15 bases between. This CDR3 is CSAASPTGGYTF. The CDR3 nucleotides are TGCAGTGCTGCCAGTCCCACTGGCGGCTACACCTTC.

The chain recombines TRBV15 with TRBJ1-5; the match to TRBD1 covers 7 bases. The germline gives CDR1 LNHNV, CDR2 YYDKDF (reference sequence). V lost 0 bases and J lost 6; bases outside the gene matches: 5. The CDR3 has 15 residues. CDR3 protein: CATSRERQGAQPQHF. DNA of the CDR3: TGTGCCACCAGCAGAGAAAGACAGGGTGCTCAGCCCCAGCATTTT.

Only a few counts were recorded for this clonotype. As DNA, the CDR3 is TGTGCCAGCAGCTTAGCCTCCCAGGGCTACGAGCAGTACTTC. Protein sequence: CASSLASQGYEQYF. The chain links TRBV11-3 to TRBJ2-7, with D perhaps TRBD1 (5 bases). The V end was cut by 1 base, the J end by 3 bases, with 10 bases between. CDR1 is SGHNT and CDR2 is YENEEA in the germline V gene. The CDR3 consists of 14 residues.

This clonotype was recorded a few times. The chain couples TRBV24-1 to TRBJ1-1; 11 bases agree with TRBD1. The CDR3 spans 16 residues. The V gene's germline CDR1 is KGHDR and CDR2 SFDVKD. V was clipped by 9 bases and J by 2 bases; unmatched bases: 10. In DNA, the CDR3 is TGTGCCACCTCTTCCGGGACAGGGGGGAGAAACACTGAAGCTTTCTTT. This gives the protein CATSSGTGGRNTEAFF.

This clonotype appeared a single time. The rearrangement joins TRBV10-1 to TRBJ2-7; the D is unclear. Per the germline V gene, CDR1 is WNHNN and CDR2 is SYGVQD (reference sequence). The CDR3 has 10 amino acids. Deletions cut 11 bases from V and 12 bases from J, with 17 bases between. The CDR3 nucleotides read TGCGCCGTTGACTGCGGCGTGGGGTACTTC. This sequence encodes CAVDCGVGYF.

This clonotype was counted between two and nine times. This rearrangement joins TRBV11-2 to TRBJ2-2; 8 bases fit TRBD2. This CDR3 has 16 amino acids. Germline CDR1 reads SGHAT; CDR2 reads FQNNGV. The V segment lost 0 bases and the J segment 6 bases; nucleotides outside the gene matches: 6. This CDR3 reads CASSLDIRGGAGELFF. DNA for the CDR3: TGTGCCAGCAGCTTAGATATCCGGGGGGGCGCCGGGGAGCTGTTTTTT.

This chain joins TRBV10-3 and TRBJ2-7; D possibly corresponds to TRBD1 (6 bases). In germline, CDR1 is ENHRY, CDR2 SYGVKD. Trimming took 3 bases from V and 3 from J, leaving 12 bases between them. The CDR3 contains 14 residues. The DNA of the CDR3 is TGTGCCATCAGTGACCAACAGGGCTACTACGAGCAGTACTTC. Its translation is CAISDQQGYYEQYF.

The table lists this clonotype with a few counts. The chain recombines TRBV27 with TRBJ2-5, with D tentatively TRBD1 (6 bases). The CDR3 has 15 amino acids. V was trimmed by 5 bases and J by 2 bases, leaving 15 bases between them. Per germline, CDR1 MNHEY and CDR2 SMNVEV (reference sequence). CDR3 DNA sequence: TGTGCCAGCAGTCTTCTTTCAGGGGCTCAAGAGACCCAGTACTTC. Its translation: CASSLLSGAQETQYF.

CDR3 sequence reads: CATSGNSGNTIYF. The CDR3 DNA sequence: TGTGCCACCAGTGGGAACTCTGGAAACACCATATATTTT. The rearrangement joins TRBV24-1 to TRBJ1-3; no clear D gene. Germline lookup yields CDR1 KGHDR and CDR2 SFDVKD. The CDR3 has 13 amino acids. The V end lost 5 bases, the J end lost 0 bases, and 4 bases lay between the germline ends.

This clonotype was seen a few times. The genes are TRBV2 and TRBJ2-7; 8 bases are shared with TRBD1. Germline V gene sequence: CDR1 SNHLY, CDR2 FYNNEI. The V segment lost 7 bases and the J segment 2 bases; nucleotides outside the gene matches: 4. This CDR3 region has 13 residues. The CDR3 is CASNPGQAYEQYF. CDR3 coding DNA: TGTGCCAGCAATCCGGGACAGGCCTACGAGCAGTACTTC.

A few counts support this clonotype. CDR3 protein: CASSLHPSGTGGLVNNYEQYF. Here the CDR3 DNA reads TGCGCCAGCAGCCTACACCCCTCCGGGACAGGGGGATTGGTAAACAACTACGAGCAGTACTTC. The chain combines TRBV4-1 with TRBJ2-7; 11 positions agree with TRBD1. The CDR3 is 21 residues long. Germline loops: CDR1 MGHRA, CDR2 YSYEKL. J was trimmed by 3 bases and V by 4 bases; bases with no gene match: 23.

The chain couples TRBV7-3 to TRBJ2-7; 12 bases agree with TRBD2. In germline, CDR1 is SGHTA, CDR2 FQGTGA. V was clipped by 5 bases and J by 6 bases; unmatched bases: 2. The CDR3 totals 13 residues. The CDR3 DNA sequence: TGTGCCAGCAGCCTAGCGGGAGGGTCCGAGCAGTACTTC. This encodes CASSLAGGSEQYF. The variable domain in full, with the rest retrieved from reference TRBV7-3 and TRBJ2-7, is GAGVSQTPSNKVTEKGKYVELRCDPISGHTALYWYRQSLGQGPEFLIYFQGTGAADDSGLPNDRFFAVRPEGSVSTLKIQRTERGDSAVYLCASSLAGGSEQYFGPGTRLTVT.

CDR3 bases: TGTGCCAGCTCACCAGTTTCCCGCGGGGGCACTGAAGCTTTCTTT. It is translated as CASSPVSRGGTEAFF. The genes are TRBV18 and TRBJ1-1, with D maybe TRBD1 (5 bases). V was shortened by 2 bases and J by 4 bases, with 14 bases between the two germline ends. This CDR3 is built from 15 residues. Germline loops: CDR1 KGHSH, CDR2 LQKENI.

The V call is TRBV7-9, the J call TRBJ2-7; 9 nucleotides agree with TRBD1. Germline assignment: CDR1 SEHNR and CDR2 FQNEAQ (reference sequence). Germline trimming cut 0 bases from V and 1 base from J; bases unmatched to any gene: 4. The CDR3 contains 16 residues. The CDR3 nucleotides are TGTGCCAGCAGCTTAGCTGCCGGGACAGGGTCCTACGAGCAGTACTTC. This encodes CASSLAAGTGSYEQYF.

This clonotype was counted many times. The chain is built from TRBV2 and TRBJ1-2, with 7 bases identical to TRBD1. CDR1 and CDR2 from the germline V gene are SNHLY and FYNNEI. Germline trimming cut 6 bases from V and 2 bases from J; bases unmatched to any gene: 3. The CDR3 totals 13 residues. The CDR3: CASRATGNYGYTF. CDR3 in DNA: TGTGCCAGCAGGGCGACAGGGAACTATGGCTACACCTTC.

J is TRBJ2-5 and V is TRBV15; no clear D gene. The germline V gene encodes CDR1 LNHNV and CDR2 YYDKDF (reference sequence). This CDR3 region has 12 residues. The V and J ends lost 2 bases and 7 bases respectively, with 8 bases between them. DNA for the CDR3: TGTGCCACCAGCAGACCTTCGGGGACCCAGTACTTC. Its protein product is CATSRPSGTQYF. The complete variable domain, with remaining parts taken from reference TRBV15 and TRBJ2-5, reads DAMVIQNPRYQVTQFGKPVTLSCSQTLNHNVMYWYQQKSSQAPKLLFHYYDKDFNNEADTPDNFQSRRPNTSFCFLDIRSPGLGDTAMYLCATSRPSGTQYFGPGTRLLVL.